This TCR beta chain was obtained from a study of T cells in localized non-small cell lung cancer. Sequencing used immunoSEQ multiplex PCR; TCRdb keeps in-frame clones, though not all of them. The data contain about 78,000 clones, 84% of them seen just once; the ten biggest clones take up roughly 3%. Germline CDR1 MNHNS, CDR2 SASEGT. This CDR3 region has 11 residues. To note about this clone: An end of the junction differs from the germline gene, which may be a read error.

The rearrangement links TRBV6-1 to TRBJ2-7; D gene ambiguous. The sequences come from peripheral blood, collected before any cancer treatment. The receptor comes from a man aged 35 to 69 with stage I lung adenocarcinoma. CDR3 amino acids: CASIRNYEQYF. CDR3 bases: TGTGCAAGCATAAGGAACTACGAGCAGTACTTC.